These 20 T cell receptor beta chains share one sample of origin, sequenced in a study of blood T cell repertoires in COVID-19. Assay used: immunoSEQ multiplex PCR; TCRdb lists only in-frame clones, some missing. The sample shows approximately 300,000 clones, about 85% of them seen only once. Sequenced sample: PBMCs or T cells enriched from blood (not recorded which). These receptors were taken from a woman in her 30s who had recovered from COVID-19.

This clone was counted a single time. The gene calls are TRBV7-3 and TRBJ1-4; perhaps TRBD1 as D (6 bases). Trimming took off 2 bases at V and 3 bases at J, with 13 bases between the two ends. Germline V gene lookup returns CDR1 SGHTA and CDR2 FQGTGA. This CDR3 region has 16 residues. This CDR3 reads CASSLGQGSANEKLFF. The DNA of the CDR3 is TGTGCCAGCAGCTTAGGCCAGGGGTCGGCTAATGAAAAACTGTTTTTT.

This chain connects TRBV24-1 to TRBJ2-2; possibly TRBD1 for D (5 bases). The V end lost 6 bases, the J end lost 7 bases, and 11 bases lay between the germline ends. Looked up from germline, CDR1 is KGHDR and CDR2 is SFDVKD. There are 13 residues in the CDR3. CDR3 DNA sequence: TGTGCCACCAGTTCAGGGCGAGGCGGGGAGCTGTTTTTT. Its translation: CATSSGRGGELFF.

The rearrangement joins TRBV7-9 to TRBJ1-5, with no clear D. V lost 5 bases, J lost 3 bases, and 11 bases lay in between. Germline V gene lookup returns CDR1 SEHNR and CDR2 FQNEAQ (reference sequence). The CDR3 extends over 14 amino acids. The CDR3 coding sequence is TGTGCCAGCAGCCACGCCGTGGCCAATCAGCCCCAGCATTTT. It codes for CASSHAVANQPQHF. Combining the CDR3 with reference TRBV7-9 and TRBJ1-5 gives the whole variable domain DTGVSQNPRHKITKRGQNVTFRCDPISEHNRLYWYRQTLGQGPEFLTYFQNEAQLEKSRLLSDRFSAERPKGSFSTLEIQRTEQGDSAMYLCASSHAVANQPQHFGDGTRLSIL.

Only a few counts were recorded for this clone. The CDR3 sequence is CASSDSGATNEKLFF. The CDR3 bases are TGTGCCAGCTCGGACAGTGGTGCAACTAATGAAAAACTGTTTTTT. This chain uses TRBV6-5 with TRBJ1-4; TRBD1 might be the D (6 bases). The length of the CDR3 is 15 residues. V gave up 8 bases and J gave up 0 bases, with 13 bases separating them. The germline V gene has CDR1 MNHEY and CDR2 SVGAGI.

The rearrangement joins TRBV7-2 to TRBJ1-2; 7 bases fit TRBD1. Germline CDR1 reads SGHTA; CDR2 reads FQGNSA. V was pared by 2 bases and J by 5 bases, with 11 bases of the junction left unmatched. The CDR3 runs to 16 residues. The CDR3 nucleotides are TGTGCCAGCAGCTTACGGGCAGGGGGTTGGTATTATGGCTACACCTTC. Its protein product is CASSLRAGGWYYGYTF.

CDR3: CASSLDRVDEQYF. The CDR3 region has the DNA TGCGCCAGCAGCCTGGACAGGGTAGACGAGCAGTACTTC. This chain uses TRBV5-1 with TRBJ2-7, with TRBD1 matching over 8 bases. Trimming took 4 bases from V and 5 from J; bases not matched to a gene: 5. This CDR3 is 13 amino acids long. Germline V lookup: CDR1 SGHRS, CDR2 YFSETQ.

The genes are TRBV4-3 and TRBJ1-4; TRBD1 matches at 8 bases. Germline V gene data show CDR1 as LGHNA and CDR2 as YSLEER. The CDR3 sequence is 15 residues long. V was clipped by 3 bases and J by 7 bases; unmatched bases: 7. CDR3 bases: TGCGCCAGCAGCCACGGGACAGGAGGTGGTGAAAAACTGTTTTTT. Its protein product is CASSHGTGGGEKLFF.

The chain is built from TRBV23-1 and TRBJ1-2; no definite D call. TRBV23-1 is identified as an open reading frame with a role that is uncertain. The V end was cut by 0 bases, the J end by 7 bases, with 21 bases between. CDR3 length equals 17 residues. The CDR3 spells CASSQSDRRGHGCGYTF. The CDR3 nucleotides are TGCGCCAGCAGTCAATCGGATCGGCGAGGCCACGGATGTGGCTACACCTTC.

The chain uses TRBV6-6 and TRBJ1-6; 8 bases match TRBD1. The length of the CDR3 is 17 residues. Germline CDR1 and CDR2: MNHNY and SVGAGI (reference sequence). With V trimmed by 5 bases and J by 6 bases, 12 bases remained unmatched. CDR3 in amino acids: CASSRDRLGSPNSPLHF. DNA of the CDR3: TGTGCCAGCAGTCGGGACAGGTTAGGTTCTCCTAATTCACCCCTCCACTTT.

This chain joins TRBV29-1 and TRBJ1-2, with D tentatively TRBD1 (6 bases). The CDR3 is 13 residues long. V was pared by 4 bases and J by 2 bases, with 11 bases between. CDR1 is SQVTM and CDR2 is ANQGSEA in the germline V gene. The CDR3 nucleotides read TGCAGCGTTGGGCAGGGGACAAACTATGGCTACACCTTC. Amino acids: CSVGQGTNYGYTF. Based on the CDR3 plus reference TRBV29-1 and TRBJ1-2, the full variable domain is SAVISQKPSRDICQRGTSLTIQCQVDSQVTMMFWYRQQPGQSLTLIATANQGSEATYESGFVIDKFPISRPNLTFSTLTVSNMSPEDSSIYLCSVGQGTNYGYTFGSGTRLTVV.

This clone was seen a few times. The CDR3 sequence is CASREGAINSPLHF. Written as DNA, the CDR3 is TGCGCCAGCAGGGAGGGGGCAATCAATTCACCCCTCCACTTT. This rearrangement joins TRBV4-1 to TRBJ1-6; 7 nucleotides align to TRBD1. The germline CDR1 and CDR2 sequences are MGHRA and YSYEKL. The length of the CDR3 is 14 residues. After removal of 6 bases from V and 7 bases from J, the junction contained 6 bases not matched to a gene.

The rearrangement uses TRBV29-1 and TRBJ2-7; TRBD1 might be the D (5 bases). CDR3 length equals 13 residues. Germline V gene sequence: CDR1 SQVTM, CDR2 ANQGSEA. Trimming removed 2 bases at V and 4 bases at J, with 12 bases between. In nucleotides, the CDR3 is TGCAGCGTTGAACAGGGTGACGGATACGAGCAGTACTTC. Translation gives CSVEQGDGYEQYF.

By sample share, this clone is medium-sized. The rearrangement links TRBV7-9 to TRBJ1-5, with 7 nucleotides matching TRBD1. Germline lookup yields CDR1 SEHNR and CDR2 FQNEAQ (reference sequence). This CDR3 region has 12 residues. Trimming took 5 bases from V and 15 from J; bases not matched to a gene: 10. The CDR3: CASSAGTETSHF. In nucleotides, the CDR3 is TGTGCCAGCAGCGCCGGGACAGAAACGTCGCATTTT.

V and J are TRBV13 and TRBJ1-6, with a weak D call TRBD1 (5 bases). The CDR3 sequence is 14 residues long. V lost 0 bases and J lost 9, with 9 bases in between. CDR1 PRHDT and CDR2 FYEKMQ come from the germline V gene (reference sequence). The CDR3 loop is CASSLGQGSSPLHF. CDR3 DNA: TGTGCCAGCAGCTTAGGGCAGGGTAGTTCACCCCTCCACTTT.

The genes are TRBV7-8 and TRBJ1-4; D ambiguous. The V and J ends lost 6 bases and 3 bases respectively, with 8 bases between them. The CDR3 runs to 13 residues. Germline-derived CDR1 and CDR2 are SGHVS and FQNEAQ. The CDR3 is CASRHESNEKLFF. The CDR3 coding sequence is TGTGCCAGCAGGCACGAGTCTAATGAAAAACTGTTTTTT.

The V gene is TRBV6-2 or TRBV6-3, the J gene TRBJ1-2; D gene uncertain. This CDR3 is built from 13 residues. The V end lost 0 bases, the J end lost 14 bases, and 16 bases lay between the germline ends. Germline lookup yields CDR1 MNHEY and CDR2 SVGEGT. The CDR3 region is CASSYSRVATHTF. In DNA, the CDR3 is TGTGCCAGCAGTTACTCGAGGGTTGCGACCCATACCTTC.

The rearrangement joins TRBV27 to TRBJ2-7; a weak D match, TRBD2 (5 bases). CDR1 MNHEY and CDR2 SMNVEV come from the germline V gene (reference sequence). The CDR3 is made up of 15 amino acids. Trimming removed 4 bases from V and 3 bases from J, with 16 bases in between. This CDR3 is CASSSLSGLFYEQYF. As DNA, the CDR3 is TGTGCCAGCAGTTCCCTCAGCGGCCTGTTCTACGAGCAGTACTTC.

CDR3 loop: CASSHPGLADNEQFF. Written as DNA, the CDR3 is TGTGCCAGCAGCCATCCGGGACTAGCGGATAATGAGCAGTTCTTC. The chain links TRBV3-1 (or the pseudogene TRBV3-2) to TRBJ2-1; TRBD2 matches at 11 bases. Germline-derived CDR1 and CDR2 are LGHDT and YNNKEL (reference sequence). This CDR3 contains 15 residues. With V trimmed by 3 bases and J by 7 bases, 5 bases remained unmatched.

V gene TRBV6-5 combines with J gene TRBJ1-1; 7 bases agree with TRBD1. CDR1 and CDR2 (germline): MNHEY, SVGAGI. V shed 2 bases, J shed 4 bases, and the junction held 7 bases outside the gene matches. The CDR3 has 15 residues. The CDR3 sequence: CASSYGAGGTTEAFF. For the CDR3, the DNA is TGTGCCAGCAGTTACGGGGCAGGGGGTACCACTGAAGCTTTCTTT.

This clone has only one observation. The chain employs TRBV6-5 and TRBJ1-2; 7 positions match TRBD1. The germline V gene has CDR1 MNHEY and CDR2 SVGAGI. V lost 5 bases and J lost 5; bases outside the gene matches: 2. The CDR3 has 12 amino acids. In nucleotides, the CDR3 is TGTGCCAGCAGTCGACAGGGTTATGGCTACACCTTC. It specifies CASSRQGYGYTF.